This TCR beta chain was observed in a study of identical twins. This clonotype has more than one count but fewer than ten. In TCRdb, the 5' RACE reads were re-called with MiXCR into one record per CDR3 protein. The table lists around 1.7 million distinct CDR3 sequences, around a third of them singletons. The CDR3 sequence is 13 residues long. Germline V lookup: CDR1 MNHNY, CDR2 SVGAGI (reference sequence). V lost 6 bases and J lost 4, with 10 bases in between. The rearrangement links TRBV6-6 to TRBJ1-5; D remains ambiguous. This clonotype originated in a newborn girl in good health. Specimen: cord blood. This CDR3 is CASRTTENQPQHF. The CDR3 DNA sequence: TGTGCCAGCAGAACGACGGAGAATCAGCCCCAGCATTTT.